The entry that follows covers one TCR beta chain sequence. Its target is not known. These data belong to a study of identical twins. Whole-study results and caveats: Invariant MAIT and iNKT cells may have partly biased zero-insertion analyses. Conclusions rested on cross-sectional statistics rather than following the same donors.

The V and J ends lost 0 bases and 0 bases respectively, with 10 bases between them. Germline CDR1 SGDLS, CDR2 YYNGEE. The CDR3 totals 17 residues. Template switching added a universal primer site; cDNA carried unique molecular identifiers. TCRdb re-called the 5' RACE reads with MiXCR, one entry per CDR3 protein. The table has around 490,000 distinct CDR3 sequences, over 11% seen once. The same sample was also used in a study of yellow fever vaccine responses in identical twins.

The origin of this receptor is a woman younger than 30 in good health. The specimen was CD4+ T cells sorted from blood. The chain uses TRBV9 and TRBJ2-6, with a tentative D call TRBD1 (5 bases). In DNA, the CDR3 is TGTGCCAGCAGCGTAGTATCCAGGGCCTCTGGGGCCAACGTCCTGACTTTC. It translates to CASSVVSRASGANVLTF.